The entry that follows covers one TCR beta chain sequence. TCRdb re-called the RT-PCR reads with MiXCR, one entry per CDR3 protein. The sample yields about 680,000 distinct CDR3 sequences, 13% to 15% seen once. The material sequenced was memory CD4+ T cells from blood. The clonotype was recovered from a female donor in good health, serving as a healthy control.

In DNA, the CDR3 is TGCAGTGTCGGGTCTTTTCAGGGGACCCAGTACTTC. This encodes CSVGSFQGTQYF. This chain uses TRBV20-1 with TRBJ2-5, with a weak D call TRBD1 (5 bases). Germline CDR1 reads DFQATT; CDR2 reads SNEGSKA (reference sequence). V was clipped by 7 bases and J by 7 bases, with 16 bases between them. The CDR3 runs 12 residues.